This T cell receptor beta chain originates from a study of molecular identifiers for immune sequencing clone quantification. TCRdb fed the PCR reads into MiXCR, producing one record per CDR3 protein. This table has about 640,000 distinct CDR3 sequences, 20% appearing once. Germline assignment: CDR1 MNHEY and CDR2 SVGAGI. This CDR3 comprises 18 residues. V lost 0 bases to trimming and J lost 3 bases; unmatched junction nucleotides: 12. The chain is built from TRBV6-5 and TRBJ1-1; 8 bases are shared with TRBD1. The clonotype originates from a human donor in good health. Some libraries in this study had Jurkat cell RNA spiked in. The sequenced sample was naive CD8+ T cells from blood, with Jurkat cell RNA spiked in. Subset specified: FACS-sorted CD8+CD4-CCR7+CD45RA+ naive T cells. This CDR3 is CASSYSATGGFSHTEAFF. The CDR3 coding sequence is TGTGCCAGCAGTTACTCGGCAACAGGGGGTTTTTCCCACACTGAAGCTTTCTTT.